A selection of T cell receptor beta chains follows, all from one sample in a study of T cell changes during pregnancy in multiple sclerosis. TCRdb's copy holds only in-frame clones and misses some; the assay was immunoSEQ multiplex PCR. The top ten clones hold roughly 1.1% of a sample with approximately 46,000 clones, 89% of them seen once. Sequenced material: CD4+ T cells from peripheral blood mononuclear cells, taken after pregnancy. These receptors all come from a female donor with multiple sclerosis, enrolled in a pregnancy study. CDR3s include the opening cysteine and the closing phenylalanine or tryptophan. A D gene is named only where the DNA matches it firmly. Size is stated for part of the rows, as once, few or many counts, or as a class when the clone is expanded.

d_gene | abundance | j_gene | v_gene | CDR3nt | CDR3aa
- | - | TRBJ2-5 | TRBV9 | TGTGCCAGCAGCGTAGCGGGGTTTGGGACCCAGTACTTC | CASSVAGFGTQYF
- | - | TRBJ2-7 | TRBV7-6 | TGTGCCAGCAGCTTATATGAGGATTTCTCCTACGAGCAGTACTTC | CASSLYEDFSYEQYF
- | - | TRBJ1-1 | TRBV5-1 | TGCGCCAGCAGCTTGGGATCCCGGGTGCGGGGAGTAACCACTGAAGCTTTCTTT | CASSLGSRVRGVTTEAFF
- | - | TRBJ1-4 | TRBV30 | TGTGCCTGGAATACCGGCACCCGGGGTGAAAAACTGTTTTTT | CAWNTGTRGEKLFF
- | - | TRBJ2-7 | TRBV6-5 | TGTGCCAGCAGTTACTCCGGAGTTTGGAGCTCCTACGAGCAGTACTTC | CASSYSGVWSSYEQYF
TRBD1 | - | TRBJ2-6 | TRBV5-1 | TGCGCCAGCAGCCAGGGACAGGGTTCTGGGGCCAACGTCCTGACTTTC | CASSQGQGSGANVLTF
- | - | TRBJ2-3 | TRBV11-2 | TGTGCCAGCAGCAAGGGGGGGGATACGCAGTATTTT | CASSKGGDTQYF
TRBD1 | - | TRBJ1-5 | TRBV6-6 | TGTGCCAGCAGTTTGAGCCAGGGACAGACTCAGCCCCAGCATTTT | CASSLSQGQTQPQHF
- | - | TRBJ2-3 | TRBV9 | TGTGCCAGCAGCGTAGACAACCCGAGCACAGATACGCAGTATTTT | CASSVDNPSTDTQYF
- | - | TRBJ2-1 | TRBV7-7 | TGTGCCAGCAGCTTAGGGACAGAACTCTCCTACAATGAGCAGTTCTTC | CASSLGTELSYNEQFF
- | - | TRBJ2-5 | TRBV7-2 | TGTGCCAGCAGCTGGGGCGTGAGGGAGACCCAGTACTTC | CASSWGVRETQYF
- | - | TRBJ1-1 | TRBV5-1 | TGCGCCAGCAGCGGGGAGTGGGACACTGAAGCTTTCTTT | CASSGEWDTEAFF
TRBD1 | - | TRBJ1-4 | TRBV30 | TGTGCCTGGACCGGGACAGTGAGAGAAAAACTGTTTTTT | CAWTGTVREKLFF
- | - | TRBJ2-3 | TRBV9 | TGTGCCAGCAGCCCCCGTAGGTTGAGGGAGAAGAGAGATACGCAGTATTTT | CASSPRRLREKRDTQYF
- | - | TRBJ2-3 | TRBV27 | TGTGCCAGCAAACTAGCTGGGGCAGATACGCAGTATTTT | CASKLAGADTQYF
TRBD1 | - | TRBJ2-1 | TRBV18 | TGTGCCACCGGCGGGGACAGGGGGAACAATGAGCAGTTCTTC | CATGGDRGNNEQFF
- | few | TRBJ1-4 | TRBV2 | TGTGCCAGCGGGACTCGTGAAAAACTGTTTTTT | CASGTREKLFF
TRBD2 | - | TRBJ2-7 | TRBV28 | TGTGCCAGCAGGACTAGCGGGAGTTTGGGGCACGAGCAGTACTTC | CASRTSGSLGHEQYF
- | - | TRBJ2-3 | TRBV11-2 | TGTGCCAGCAGCCCTCGGGTAGCGGGCACAGATACGCAGTATTTT | CASSPRVAGTDTQYF
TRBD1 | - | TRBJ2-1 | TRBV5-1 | TGCGCCAGCAGGGGGGGGACAGGGGACAATGAGCAGTTCTTC | CASRGGTGDNEQFF
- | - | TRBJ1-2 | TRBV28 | TGTGCCAGCAGTTTAGCCTCGCGGCACGGCTACACCTTC | CASSLASRHGYTF
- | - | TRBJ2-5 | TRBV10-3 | TGTGCCATCAGCCCGACAGACCAAGAGACCCAGTACTTC | CAISPTDQETQYF
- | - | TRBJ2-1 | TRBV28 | TGTGCCAGCAGTCCCTTTAGAGAGCAGTTCTTC | CASSPFREQFF
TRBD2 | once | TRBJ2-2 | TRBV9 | TGTGCCAGCAGCGGGAGCGGGATGGGTAACGGGGAGCTGTTTTTT | CASSGSGMGNGELFF
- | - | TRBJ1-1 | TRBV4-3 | TGCGCCAGCAGCCAAGAGGAAACAGGACGAACTGAAGCTTTCTTT | CASSQEETGRTEAFF
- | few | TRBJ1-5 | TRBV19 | TGTGCCAGTAGTATCTGGCAGGAGGGTCATCATCAGCCCCAGCATTTT | CASSIWQEGHHQPQHF
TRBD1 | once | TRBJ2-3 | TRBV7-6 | TGTGCCAGCAGCTTAGGCTCGGGACAGGGTGGGACAGATACGCAGTATTTT | CASSLGSGQGGTDTQYF
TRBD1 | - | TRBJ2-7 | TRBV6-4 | TGTGCCAGCAGTCACCGGGACAGAAATTACGAGCAGTACTTC | CASSHRDRNYEQYF
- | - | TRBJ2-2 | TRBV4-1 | TGCGCCAGCAGCCCTCGGGACGGGAGCAACACCGGGGAGCTGTTTTTT | CASSPRDGSNTGELFF
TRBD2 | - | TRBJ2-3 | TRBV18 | TGTGCCAGCTCACCACCTCAGCGGGAGGTAGATACGCAGTATTTT | CASSPPQREVDTQYF
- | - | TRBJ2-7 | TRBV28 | TGTGCCAGCATTCCAAGCCCCACACTAGTTCGCGAGCAGTACTTC | CASIPSPTLVREQYF
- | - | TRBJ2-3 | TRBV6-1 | TGTGCCAGCAGTGAAATCCTAGCGGGACAGGTAGATACGCAGTATTTT | CASSEILAGQVDTQYF
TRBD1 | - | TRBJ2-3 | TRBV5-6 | TGTGCCAGCAGCTTGGCCTACGGACAGGGGCTCACAGATACGCAGTATTTT | CASSLAYGQGLTDTQYF
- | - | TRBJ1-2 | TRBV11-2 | TGTGCCAGCAGCTTAGATTCTTCAGGGGCCGATGGCTACACCTTC | CASSLDSSGADGYTF
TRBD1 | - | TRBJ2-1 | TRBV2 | TGTGCCAGCAGTGAAATAAGGGGACAGGGGAATGAGCAGTTCTTC | CASSEIRGQGNEQFF
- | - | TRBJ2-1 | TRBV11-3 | TGTGCCAGCAGTCGCGACAGGCCCGGAGACAATGAGCAGTTCTTC | CASSRDRPGDNEQFF
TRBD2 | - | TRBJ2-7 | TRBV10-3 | TGTGCCATCAGTGGCCCTGGTAGCGGGCAGCACAAAAGCTCCTACGAGCAGTACTTC | CAISGPGSGQHKSSYEQYF
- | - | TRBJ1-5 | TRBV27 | TGTGCCAGCAGTTTAGATGGCGGCGGCTCGCCCCAGCATTTT | CASSLDGGGSPQHF
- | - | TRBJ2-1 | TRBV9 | TGTGCCAGCAGCGTAGGGGGGGAAAATGAGCAGTTCTTC | CASSVGGENEQFF
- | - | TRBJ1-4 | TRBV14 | TGTGCCAGCAGCCAAGATGGGCAGGAAGATAATGAAAAACTGTTTTTT | CASSQDGQEDNEKLFF
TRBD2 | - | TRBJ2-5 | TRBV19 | TGTGCCAGTAGTATCGGTGGCGGGGGAGAGACCCAGTACTTC | CASSIGGGGETQYF
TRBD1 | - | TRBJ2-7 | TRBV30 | TGTGCCTGGGGCTCCGGGACAGCCCACGAGCAGTACTTC | CAWGSGTAHEQYF
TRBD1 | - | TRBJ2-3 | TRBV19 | TGTGCCTGTATCGACAGGGTCACAGATACGCAGTATTTT | CACIDRVTDTQYF
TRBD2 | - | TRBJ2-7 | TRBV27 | TGTGCCAGCAGTTTAGGGGGGGAGCCAACCTACGAGCAGTACTTC | CASSLGGEPTYEQYF
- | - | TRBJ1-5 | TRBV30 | TGTGCCTGGAGTGTACACGGAACAGGGTTCGCCCATGGTCAGCCCCAGCATTTT | CAWSVHGTGFAHGQPQHF
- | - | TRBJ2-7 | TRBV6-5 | TGTGCCAGCATGGGGCGGAGCGAGCAGTACTTC | CASMGRSEQYF
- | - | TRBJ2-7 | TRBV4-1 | TGCGCCAGCAGCCAAGCTCAACAGTCTTCCTACGAGCAGTACTTC | CASSQAQQSSYEQYF
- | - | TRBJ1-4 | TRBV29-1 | TGCAGCGTTGATCTAGGGCAGGGGAGTGAAAAACTGTTTTTT | CSVDLGQGSEKLFF